A single sample is the source of the 14 T cell receptor beta chains below, sequenced in a study of T cell responses to AZD1222 COVID-19 vaccine (dated by TCRdb to the early 2020s). What the time point label conveys for this sample: baseline before first vaccination. Libraries came from the immunoSEQ multiplex PCR assay. As stored in TCRdb, this immuneACCESS dataset retains in-frame rearrangements with V and J assigned. A fraction of the clones does not appear; measured against another copy, unresolved V genes explain less than half of the discrepancy, and the remainder lacks a known reason. A total of 200,000 or so clones appear in this sample, over 80% of them only once. The ten biggest clones cover around 9.3% of the sample. The sequencing used peripheral blood, collected on day 0 of AZD1222 vaccination. All receptors come from an adult in good health.

This clone has only one observation. This chain links TRBV9 with TRBJ2-3; TRBD2 matches at 7 bases. Germline CDR1 is SGDLS and CDR2 is YYNGEE. The CDR3 contains 14 residues. The junction had 7 bases not matched to a gene; V was cut back by 7 bases and J by 2 bases. CDR3 coding DNA: TGTGCCAGCTCTCGGGAGGACCTCACAGATACGCAGTATTTT. Translated: CASSREDLTDTQYF.

This clone was observed a single time. The J gene is TRBJ1-1, the V gene TRBV19; D call uncertain. Germline V lookup: CDR1 LNHDA, CDR2 SQIVND (reference sequence). V lost 3 bases, J lost 1 base, and 6 bases lay in between. This CDR3 spans 13 amino acids. CDR3 sequence (DNA): TGTGCCAGTAGTATGTACGGGAACACTGAAGCTTTCTTT. This translates into CASSMYGNTEAFF.

V and J are TRBV2 and TRBJ1-4, with a tentative D call TRBD1 (5 bases). CDR3 length equals 12 residues. CDR1 is SNHLY and CDR2 is FYNNEI in the germline V gene. Deletions cut 7 bases from V and 8 bases from J, with 11 bases between. In DNA form, the CDR3 reads TGTGCCAGCACCAGGGTTGCGGAAAAACTGTTTTTT. This sequence encodes CASTRVAEKLFF.

The chain employs TRBV7-9 and TRBJ1-1; TRBD1 is a possible D gene (6 bases). The CDR3 is 15 residues long. Germline CDR1 SEHNR, CDR2 FQNEAQ (reference sequence). V lost 5 bases, J lost 1 base, and 14 bases lay in between. The CDR3 loop is CASSTPIQGNTEAFF. The CDR3, as DNA: TGTGCCAGCAGCACCCCAATACAGGGGAACACTGAAGCTTTCTTT.

CDR3 DNA sequence: TGTGCCAGCAGTCACTCGGGAAGACTGACCAGCTCCTACGAGCAGTACTTC. The encoded protein is CASSHSGRLTSSYEQYF. The chain links TRBV2 to TRBJ2-7; TRBD2 is a possible D gene (5 bases). V was shortened by 5 bases and J by 0 bases, with 20 bases between the two germline ends. CDR1 and CDR2 from the germline V gene are SNHLY and FYNNEI. This CDR3 contains 17 residues.

This clone was counted a single time. This chain links TRBV5-5 with TRBJ2-3; weak D call: TRBD1 (6 bases). The V gene's germline CDR1 is SGHKS and CDR2 YYEKEE (reference sequence). With 3 bases removed from V and 4 bases from J, the gap between germline ends came to 15 bases. CDR3 length: 15 residues. The CDR3 region is CASSSIHEGADTQYF. The DNA for the CDR3 is TGTGCCAGCAGCTCCATCCACGAGGGGGCAGATACGCAGTATTTT.

Comment on this clone: The same CDR3 arises from other DNA sequences in this sample as well. The chain combines TRBV27 with TRBJ2-2, with no clear D. The CDR3 is 14 amino acids. V gave up 3 bases and J gave up 1 base, with 6 bases separating them. Germline CDR1 is MNHEY and CDR2 is SMNVEV (reference sequence). The CDR3 here is CASSFGLNTGELFF. CDR3 bases: TGTGCCAGCAGTTTCGGCTTGAACACCGGGGAGCTGTTTTTT.

The chain joins TRBV2 to TRBJ1-4; TRBD1 agrees at 8 bases. The junction had 2 bases not matched to a gene; V was cut back by 3 bases and J by 5 bases. The CDR3 is 14 residues long. Germline CDR1 is SNHLY and CDR2 is FYNNEI. The CDR3 DNA follows: TGTGCCAGCAGTGAGGACAGGGTCAATGAAAAACTGTTTTTT. As protein: CASSEDRVNEKLFF. Full variable domain (missing parts from reference TRBV2 and TRBJ1-4): EPEVTQTPSHQVTQMGQEVILRCVPISNHLYFYWYRQILGQKVEFLVSFYNNEISEKSEIFDDQFSVERPDGSNFTLKIRSTKLEDSAMYFCASSEDRVNEKLFFGSGTQLSVL.

The V and J genes are TRBV7-9 and TRBJ1-2, with unresolved D. The length of the CDR3 is 13 residues. V was clipped by 1 base and J by 2 bases, with 5 bases between them. Germline CDR1 SEHNR, CDR2 FQNEAQ (reference sequence). The CDR3 sequence: CASSLEGNYGYTF. The CDR3 DNA reads TGTGCCAGCAGCTTAGAAGGAAACTATGGCTACACCTTC. Combining the CDR3 with reference TRBV7-9 and TRBJ1-2 gives the whole variable domain DTGVSQNPRHKITKRGQNVTFRCDPISEHNRLYWYRQTLGQGPEFLTYFQNEAQLEKSRLLSDRFSAERPKGSFSTLEIQRTEQGDSAMYLCASSLEGNYGYTFGSGTRLTVV.

The sample holds one count of this clone. The CDR3: CASTLALATEAFF. The CDR3 DNA reads TGTGCCAGCACCCTAGCCCTCGCCACTGAAGCTTTCTTT. The rearrangement links TRBV7-8 to TRBJ1-1; D remains ambiguous. The CDR3 consists of 13 residues. Germline loops: CDR1 SGHVS, CDR2 FQNEAQ. V was clipped by 7 bases and J by 4 bases, with 13 bases between them.

The chain recombines TRBV2 with TRBJ1-1; D uncertain. This CDR3 spans 13 amino acids. Per germline, CDR1 SNHLY and CDR2 FYNNEI. Between the trimmed V and J ends, which lost 7 bases and 1 base, there was a span of 10 bases. The CDR3, as DNA: TGTGCCAGCAAAGCACAGTCGAACACTGAAGCTTTCTTT. Its protein product is CASKAQSNTEAFF.

The chain links TRBV7-2 to TRBJ1-4; 7 bases match TRBD1. The V gene end was trimmed by 5 bases and the J gene end by 3 bases; junction bases not matched to a gene: 9. Per germline, CDR1 SGHTA and CDR2 FQGNSA. This CDR3 region has 16 residues. The CDR3 protein is CASSLFPTGPNEKLFF. Written as DNA, the CDR3 is TGTGCCAGCAGCCTATTCCCGACAGGGCCTAATGAAAAACTGTTTTTT.

This clone was observed a single time. The chain recombines TRBV29-1 with TRBJ1-2; tentative D call: TRBD1 (5 bases). V lost 3 bases and J 7 bases, leaving 15 bases between the germline ends. CDR1 and CDR2 (germline): SQVTM, ANQGSEA. CDR3 size: 13 residues. The CDR3 protein is CSVELTGGRGYTF. In DNA form, the CDR3 reads TGCAGCGTTGAGCTCACCGGGGGTCGTGGCTACACCTTC.

The chain employs TRBV29-1 and TRBJ2-1; D is uncertain. Germline V gene data show CDR1 as SQVTM and CDR2 as ANQGSEA. With 6 bases removed from V and 0 bases from J, the gap between germline ends came to 21 bases. The CDR3 totals 17 residues. The CDR3 DNA follows: TGCAGCGTCGCCAGAGATACGGCGGAGCCCTCCTACAATGAGCAGTTCTTC. This gives the protein CSVARDTAEPSYNEQFF.